This record looks at one T cell receptor (beta chain) sequence and its context. The data were obtained in a study of T cell changes during pregnancy in multiple sclerosis. The V gene's germline CDR1 is MGHRA and CDR2 YSYEKL. Deletions cut 4 bases from V and 6 bases from J, with 16 bases between. The CDR3 has 14 amino acids. Method: immunoSEQ multiplex PCR; TCRdb's copy keeps in-frame clones and lacks some. The table lists tens of thousands of clones, 93% of them singletons. The sample here was CD8+ T cells from peripheral blood mononuclear cells, taken in the third trimester of pregnancy. The source of this sequence is a female donor with multiple sclerosis, enrolled in a pregnancy study. The rearrangement uses TRBV4-1 and TRBJ2-7; D is perhaps TRBD1 (5 bases). CDR3 nucleotide sequence: TGCGCCAGCAGCCCGCAGGGCATGTCCCTCGAGCAGTACTTC. It specifies CASSPQGMSLEQYF.